The 5 T cell receptor beta chains in this list originate from one sample, sequenced in a study of cytomegalovirus exposure and HLA in healthy donors. The PCR had 60 Vbeta and 13 Jbeta primers. Repertoires were generated with immunoSEQ multiplex PCR, while TCRdb's copy carries only in-frame clones and drops some. The sample yields some 150,000 clones, 80% to 90% seen once. The sequenced sample was PBMCs. The origin of the receptors is a woman aged 25 to 39 in good health and CMV-seropositive.

The rearrangement links TRBV7-9 to TRBJ2-5, with D perhaps matching TRBD1 (6 bases). Germline CDR1 and CDR2: SEHNR and FQNEAQ (reference sequence). The CDR3 runs 14 residues. Trimming took 5 bases from V and 5 from J, leaving 15 bases between them. In DNA, the CDR3 is TGTGCCAGCAGCCGGGACACCCCGAGGGAGACCCAGTACTTC. This encodes CASSRDTPRETQYF.

The V call is TRBV4-1, the J call TRBJ1-2, with D maybe TRBD1 (6 bases). The germline CDR1 and CDR2 sequences are MGHRA and YSYEKL. V was cut by 7 bases and J by 5 bases, with 17 bases left in between. There are 14 residues in the CDR3. The CDR3 DNA is TGCGCCAGCACCCGTGAAGGGACACCTTATGGCTACACCTTC. It encodes CASTREGTPYGYTF.

The chain combines TRBV9 with TRBJ1-4; D is uncertain. The CDR3 runs 15 residues. V lost 1 base to trimming and J lost 0 bases, with 7 bases between them. Germline values: CDR1 SGDLS, CDR2 YYNGEE. In DNA form, the CDR3 reads TGTGCCAGCAGCGTACAACCAGCAACTAATGAAAAACTGTTTTTT. This sequence encodes CASSVQPATNEKLFF.

The V gene is TRBV7-2, the J gene TRBJ2-3; 8 bases agree with TRBD1. In germline, CDR1 is SGHTA, CDR2 FQGNSA. With 10 bases clipped from V and 1 base from J, the junction kept 7 bases outside the gene matches. The CDR3 is 14 residues long. Here the CDR3 reads CATNRGAGTDTQYF. The CDR3 region has the DNA TGTGCCACCAACAGGGGGGCCGGCACAGATACGCAGTATTTT.

V usage is TRBV6-1 and J usage is TRBJ1-1; D may be TRBD1 (5 bases). V lost 3 bases, J lost 5 bases, and 13 bases lay in between. CDR1 is MNHNS and CDR2 is SASEGT in the germline V gene. The CDR3 contains 14 residues. The CDR3 reads CASSDRVMSTEAFF. In nucleotides, the CDR3 is TGTGCCAGCAGTGACAGGGTGATGTCTACTGAAGCTTTCTTT.